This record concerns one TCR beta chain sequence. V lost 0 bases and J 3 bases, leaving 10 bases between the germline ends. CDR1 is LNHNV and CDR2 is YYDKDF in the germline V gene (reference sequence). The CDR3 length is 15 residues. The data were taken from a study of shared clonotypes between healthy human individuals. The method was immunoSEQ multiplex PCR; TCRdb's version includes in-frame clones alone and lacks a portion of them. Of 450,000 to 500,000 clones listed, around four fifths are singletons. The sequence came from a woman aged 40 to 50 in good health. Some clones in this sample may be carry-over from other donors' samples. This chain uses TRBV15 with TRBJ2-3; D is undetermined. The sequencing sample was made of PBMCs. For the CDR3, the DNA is TGTGCCACCAGCAGAGATAAAAGGGAAACAGATACGCAGTATTTT. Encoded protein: CATSRDKRETDTQYF.